The clone carrying this TCR beta chain was seen a few times. Antigen unknown. This specimen belongs to a study of identical twins. Broader study findings: Cord blood beta clonotypes present at high abundance carried fewer insertions; no such pattern appeared in memory repertoires.

Unique molecular identifiers were present on the cDNA, which also gained a universal primer site by template switching. One entry per CDR3 protein results from TCRdb running MiXCR on the 5' RACE reads. The table lists fewer than 350,000 distinct CDR3 sequences, roughly 8.6% of them singletons. With no exceptions, donors were healthy Caucasians. Trimming removed 1 base at V and 6 bases at J, with 14 bases between. CDR1 SGHTA and CDR2 FQGNSA come from the germline V gene. This CDR3 comprises 15 residues. The sample also formed part of further work on yellow fever vaccine responses in identical twins.

This rearrangement joins TRBV7-2 to TRBJ2-3, with D possibly being TRBD1 (6 bases). Sequenced material: memory (CD45RO+) T cells sorted from blood. The clonotype was recovered from a woman between 18 and 30 years old in good health. CDR3 coding DNA: TGTGCCAGCAGCTTAGTGACAGGTCGATGGGATACGCAGTATTTT. Translation gives CASSLVTGRWDTQYF.